This T cell receptor beta chain was sequenced during a study of cytomegalovirus exposure and HLA in healthy donors. Points from the study as a whole: The productive fraction for most TCR beta V segments was about 87% or about 30% in an earlier analysis. It was assumed in the presence/absence analyses that sequencing depth was roughly uniform across donors.

The PCR ran on 60 Vbeta and 13 Jbeta primers. How the authors handled the data: In a later analysis, about 9.9 million of around 75 million unique beta chains occurred in at least two donors. TCRdb's table, derived via immunoSEQ multiplex PCR, lists solely in-frame clones and lacks some. V, J and clone size are those of that table, while D and trimming were read from the DNA. The table lists about 98,000 clones, approximately 78% of them singletons. CDR1 and CDR2 (germline): SGHAT, FQNNGV. The V end lost 5 bases, the J end lost 3 bases, and 8 bases lay between the germline ends. The CDR3 extends over 12 amino acids. A remark on this clone: No antigen is known for it.

This TCR was sampled from a man in his forties in good health and CMV-seronegative. Sample: PBMCs. This sequence joins TRBV11-2 and TRBJ2-7, with a weak D call TRBD2 (5 bases). The CDR3 loop is CASSPGFYEQYF. Here the CDR3 DNA reads TGTGCCAGCAGCCCGGGATTCTACGAGCAGTACTTC.